One sample yielded the 9 T cell receptor beta chains listed below, sequenced in a study of OX40 agonist ivuxolimab in advanced cancers. The library was produced with the immunoSEQ multiplex PCR assay. Entries here come from immuneACCESS through TCRdb and include only in-frame sequences with V and J called. Some clones fail to appear in such tables; in the studies checked, an unresolved V gene covers under half of the shortfall, and the cause of the remainder is unknown. The sample yields approximately 20,000 clones; approximately 90% were counted once. The ten largest make up roughly 13% of the sample. The sequenced sample was CD4+ or CD8+ T cells sorted from blood, obtained in a trial of the OX40 agonist ivuxolimab. The source is an adult with an advanced solid tumor such as melanoma, head and neck, liver or kidney cancer.

The chain couples TRBV6-1 to TRBJ1-1; no reliable D call. This CDR3 has 14 residues. Germline V gene data show CDR1 as MNHNS and CDR2 as SASEGT. V dropped 3 bases and J dropped 4 bases, with 12 bases sitting between them. The CDR3 region is CASSDMLTVTEAFF. CDR3 nucleotides: TGTGCCAGCAGTGATATGCTAACTGTCACTGAAGCTTTCTTT.

By frequency in the sample, this clone is medium-sized. The chain couples TRBV4-1 to TRBJ2-3; D gene ambiguous. CDR3 length equals 14 residues. Germline V gene lookup returns CDR1 MGHRA and CDR2 YSYEKL. The germline V and J ends were trimmed by 3 bases and 3 bases, with 10 bases remaining between them. Written as DNA, the CDR3 is TGCGCCAGCAGCCAGGAGTTGGGGACAGATACGCAGTATTTT. Protein: CASSQELGTDTQYF.

The chain employs TRBV7-6 and TRBJ1-2, with 9 bases fitting TRBD1. V gave up 6 bases and J gave up 6 bases; unmatched junction bases: 17. This CDR3 contains 17 residues. Germline-derived CDR1 and CDR2 are SGHVS and FNYEAQ. CDR3 region: CASSFYLPGQGWDGYTF. CDR3 DNA: TGTGCCAGCAGTTTCTACCTTCCGGGACAGGGTTGGGATGGCTACACCTTC.

The V call is TRBV2, the J call TRBJ2-1; weak D call: TRBD1 (6 bases). This CDR3 comprises 14 residues. The V end was cut by 3 bases, the J end by 9 bases, with 15 bases between. CDR1 and CDR2 from the germline V gene are SNHLY and FYNNEI. Written as DNA, the CDR3 is TGTGCCAGCAGTGAGGGCAGGGGAGAGGGTGAGCAGTTCTTC. Encoded protein: CASSEGRGEGEQFF.

This chain joins TRBV27 and TRBJ2-7; D is undetermined. The germline CDR1 and CDR2 sequences are MNHEY and SMNVEV (reference sequence). This CDR3 spans 14 amino acids. Trimming shortened V by 3 bases and J by 2 bases, and 11 bases separated the two germline ends. Here the CDR3 reads CASSLGYRPYEQYF. In nucleotides, the CDR3 is TGTGCCAGCAGTTTGGGGTATCGCCCCTACGAGCAGTACTTC.

This rearrangement joins TRBV11-2 to TRBJ2-7; TRBD1 might be the D (7 bases). The V end was cut by 4 bases, the J end by 2 bases, with 12 bases between. The CDR3 length is 14 residues. Germline assignment: CDR1 SGHAT and CDR2 FQNNGV. CDR3 in DNA: TGTGCCAGCAGCTCGCCAGGGGGGACCTACGAGCAGTACTTC. It yields the protein CASSSPGGTYEQYF.

This rearrangement joins TRBV11-2 to TRBJ2-7; no reliable D call. Germline loops: CDR1 SGHAT, CDR2 FQNNGV. This CDR3 comprises 13 residues. V gave up 4 bases and J gave up 2 bases, with 9 bases separating them. The CDR3 loop is CASSSTTAYEQYF. The CDR3 nucleotides are TGTGCCAGCAGCTCGACAACTGCCTACGAGCAGTACTTC.

This clone appeared once. V is TRBV5-4 and J is TRBJ2-1; 9 positions agree with TRBD1. J was trimmed by 4 bases and V by 2 bases; bases with no gene match: 4. The CDR3 sequence is 15 residues long. Germline-derived CDR1 and CDR2 are SGHNT and YYREEE (reference sequence). In DNA form, the CDR3 reads TGTGCCAGCAGCTTAACAGGGGGCGCTTACAATGAGCAGTTCTTC. As protein: CASSLTGGAYNEQFF.

CDR3 amino acids: CASSYSGNEQFF. CDR3 DNA sequence: TGTGCCAGCAGTTACTCGGGGAATGAGCAGTTCTTC. This chain connects TRBV6-5 to TRBJ2-1; D call uncertain. Trimming took off 0 bases at V and 7 bases at J, with 4 bases between the two ends. This CDR3 is built from 12 residues. The germline gives CDR1 MNHEY, CDR2 SVGAGI.